These 23 T cell receptor beta chains originate from one sample sequenced in a study of shared clonotypes between healthy human individuals (dated by TCRdb to about 2020). Receptor libraries were prepared by the immunoSEQ multiplex PCR assay. TCRdb stores this immuneACCESS table with in-frame sequences only. Part of the clones is absent; in the studies checked, under half of the shortfall reflects unresolved V genes, and no reason is known for the rest. The sample table lists around 1,100,000 clones, approximately 77% of them with a count of one. The leading ten clones occupy more than 0.85% of the sample. Sequences were obtained from memory CD4+ T cells from PBMCs. Sample cell subset or site, as interpreted from the label and publication: CD45RA-negative fraction. The receptors derive from a man younger than 35 in good health. Some clones in this sample may be carry-over from other donors' samples.

The chain uses TRBV7-9 and TRBJ2-5; 13 bases are a match to TRBD2. The CDR3 contains 15 residues. Losses at the gene ends were 4 bases for V and 5 bases for J; bases not matched to a gene: 4. Per the germline V gene, CDR1 is SEHNR and CDR2 is FQNEAQ (reference sequence). Here the CDR3 DNA reads TGTGCCAGCAGCTGGACTAGCGGGGGTTGGGAGACCCAGTACTTC. Protein: CASSWTSGGWETQYF.

The chain employs TRBV19 and TRBJ2-7, with 13 bases matching TRBD2. J was trimmed by 5 bases and V by 4 bases; bases with no gene match: 5. The CDR3 spans 15 residues. Germline CDR1 is LNHDA and CDR2 is SQIVND (reference sequence). This CDR3 is CASSKRLAGGHEQYF. In DNA, the CDR3 is TGTGCCAGTAGTAAGAGACTAGCGGGAGGACACGAGCAGTACTTC.

V is TRBV28 and J is TRBJ2-7, with TRBD1 identical over 9 bases. CDR3 length: 14 amino acids. Trimming removed 3 bases from V and 3 bases from J; junction bases left unmatched: 3. Germline V gives CDR1 MDHEN, CDR2 SYDVKM. The CDR3 here is CASSFTGGIYEQYF. CDR3 nucleotide sequence: TGTGCCAGCAGTTTCACAGGGGGCATCTACGAGCAGTACTTC.

This chain joins TRBV15 and TRBJ2-3, with 9 bases that match TRBD1. CDR3 length equals 17 residues. The germline V gene has CDR1 LNHNV and CDR2 YYDKDF (reference sequence). Unmatched junction bases numbered 7, after V lost 0 bases and J lost 3 bases. The CDR3 sequence is CATSRDTSQGATDTQYF. The DNA for the CDR3 is TGTGCCACCAGCAGAGACACCTCACAGGGGGCAACAGATACGCAGTATTTT.

V is TRBV15 and J is TRBJ2-7, with TRBD2 matching 9 bases. Germline V lookup: CDR1 LNHNV, CDR2 YYDKDF (reference sequence). The V and J ends lost 1 base and 4 bases, in that order; junction bases with no gene match: 11. CDR3 size: 17 residues. CDR3 sequence reads: CATSRGSRLADSYEQYF. The CDR3 DNA reads TGTGCCACCAGCAGAGGTTCACGACTAGCGGATTCATACGAGCAGTACTTC.

This clone was recorded a few times. This CDR3 is CASSLPPAGKGGYTF. The CDR3 nucleotides are TGTGCCAGCAGTTTACCGCCCGCAGGGAAGGGTGGCTACACCTTC. V gene TRBV28 combines with J gene TRBJ1-2; possibly TRBD1 for D (5 bases). Trimming cost V 2 bases and J 7 bases, with 17 bases left between them. Germline CDR1 is MDHEN and CDR2 is SYDVKM. The CDR3 is 15 amino acids.

The V call is TRBV27, the J call TRBJ1-1, with D unclear. V was trimmed by 2 bases and J by 3 bases, leaving 10 bases between them. The CDR3 is made up of 14 amino acids. Germline V gene data show CDR1 as MNHEY and CDR2 as SMNVEV (reference sequence). CDR3 in DNA: TGTGCCAGCAGTTTAAGCTGGACCCACACTGAAGCTTTCTTT. It is translated as CASSLSWTHTEAFF.

V gene TRBV10-3 combines with J gene TRBJ1-1; 8 bases are shared with TRBD1. This CDR3 comprises 14 residues. CDR1 ENHRY and CDR2 SYGVKD come from the germline V gene. J lost 1 base, V lost 5 bases, and 3 bases had no gene match. This CDR3 reads CAISTGTGNTEAFF. The CDR3 DNA reads as TGTGCCATCAGTACCGGGACAGGGAACACTGAAGCTTTCTTT.

The chain is built from TRBV7-7 and TRBJ2-5, with D possibly matching TRBD1 (5 bases). The V end lost 0 bases, the J end lost 4 bases, and 6 bases lay between the germline ends. CDR1 is SSHAT, CDR2 FNYEAQ, per germline (reference sequence). The CDR3 has 13 residues. This CDR3 is CASSLAQGETQYF. For the CDR3, the DNA is TGTGCCAGCAGCTTAGCCCAGGGAGAGACCCAGTACTTC.

The gene calls are TRBV6-1 and TRBJ2-7, with 9 nucleotides matching TRBD1. Germline lookup yields CDR1 MNHNS and CDR2 SASEGT. V lost 1 base and J lost 3; bases outside the gene matches: 4. This CDR3 is built from 15 residues. The CDR3 protein is CASSEEGQGGYEQYF. The CDR3 coding sequence is TGTGCCAGCAGTGAAGAGGGACAGGGAGGCTACGAGCAGTACTTC.

The rearrangement links TRBV6-1 to TRBJ1-1; unclear D gene. CDR3 length equals 14 residues. Germline CDR1 MNHNS, CDR2 SASEGT. The germline V and J ends were trimmed by 5 bases and 1 base, with 11 bases remaining between them. Here the CDR3 reads CASSFDNPNTEAFF. The CDR3 DNA reads as TGTGCCAGCAGTTTCGACAACCCGAACACTGAAGCTTTCTTT.

The chain uses TRBV4-2 and TRBJ1-2; 9 bases fit TRBD1. Germline V gene data show CDR1 as LGHNA and CDR2 as YNFKEQ. Losses at the gene ends were 1 base for V and 7 bases for J; bases not matched to a gene: 4. The CDR3 consists of 14 residues. This chain's CDR3 is CASSQGDRDVGYTF. For the CDR3, the DNA is TGTGCCAGCAGCCAAGGGGACAGGGACGTTGGCTACACCTTC.

This clone has more than one count but fewer than ten. Other DNA sequences in the same sample also yield this CDR3. The chain is built from TRBV5-1 and TRBJ2-1; 8 nucleotides match TRBD2. The CDR3 has 16 amino acids. Trimming removed 4 bases from V and 0 bases from J; junction bases left unmatched: 6. Germline lookup yields CDR1 SGHRS and CDR2 YFSETQ. This CDR3 is CASSPLAGSSYNEQFF. In nucleotides, the CDR3 is TGCGCCAGCAGCCCCTTAGCGGGAAGCTCCTACAATGAGCAGTTCTTC.

This chain links TRBV7-9 with TRBJ2-7, with 10 bases matching TRBD1. V gave up 2 bases and J gave up 5 bases; unmatched junction bases: 3. The CDR3 is 14 residues long. Germline V gene sequence: CDR1 SEHNR, CDR2 FQNEAQ (reference sequence). The CDR3 DNA is TGTGCCAGCAGCTTAAGACAGGGGGCCCACGAGCAGTACTTC. Protein product: CASSLRQGAHEQYF.

The V gene is TRBV7-9, the J gene TRBJ1-1, with D possibly matching TRBD1 (5 bases). Germline values: CDR1 SEHNR, CDR2 FQNEAQ (reference sequence). This CDR3 has 14 amino acids. Trimming removed 3 bases from V and 6 bases from J, with 14 bases in between. CDR3 residues: CASSLVEGRAEAFF. For the CDR3, the DNA is TGTGCCAGCAGCTTGGTAGAGGGCAGGGCTGAAGCTTTCTTT.

This clone has just a few counts. The chain recombines TRBV7-9 with TRBJ2-5; the D gene is possibly TRBD1 (5 bases). The CDR3 spans 15 residues. V dropped 3 bases and J dropped 4 bases, with 15 bases sitting between them. The germline gives CDR1 SEHNR, CDR2 FQNEAQ (reference sequence). The CDR3 nucleotides read TGTGCCAGCAGCTTGCCGGCTCAGGGTCCAGAGACCCAGTACTTC. Translated, it gives CASSLPAQGPETQYF.

The CDR3 DNA follows: TGTGCCAGCAGCCGACTAGCGGGAGATGGAGATACGCAGTATTTT. It codes for CASSRLAGDGDTQYF. The rearrangement links TRBV7-8 to TRBJ2-3; 12 bases are a match to TRBD2. Germline V CDR1 and CDR2: SGHVS, FQNEAQ. V shed 5 bases, J shed 5 bases, and the junction held 5 bases outside the gene matches. The CDR3 length is 15 residues.

The chain recombines TRBV30 with TRBJ1-1; maybe TRBD1 (6 bases). Germline loops: CDR1 GTSNPN, CDR2 SVGIG (reference sequence). This CDR3 spans 12 amino acids. V was shortened by 7 bases and J by 10 bases, with 19 bases between the two germline ends. CDR3 region: CALGLRGAGAFF. The CDR3 nucleotides are TGTGCCTTGGGCCTGCGGGGGGCTGGAGCTTTCTTT.

This clone is a singleton in its sample. This chain joins TRBV5-1 and TRBJ1-5; weak D call: TRBD1 (6 bases). V lost 4 bases and J lost 2, with 13 bases in between. The CDR3 totals 15 residues. The V gene's germline CDR1 is SGHRS and CDR2 YFSETQ. Written as DNA, the CDR3 is TGCGCCAGCAGCCCTAATGCAGGGGGCAATCAGCCCCAGCATTTT. Its protein product is CASSPNAGGNQPQHF.

This clone turned up a few times. This chain connects TRBV19 to TRBJ2-5; no reliable D call. Germline CDR1 and CDR2: LNHDA and SQIVND (reference sequence). Trimming took 4 bases from V and 5 from J, leaving 14 bases between them. This CDR3 region has 14 residues. The CDR3 region has the DNA TGTGCCAGTAGTACAACTTTTTCTGGGGAGACCCAGTACTTC. Translating it yields CASSTTFSGETQYF.

This clone turned up a few times. The chain joins TRBV15 to TRBJ1-2; tentatively, D is TRBD1 (6 bases). Looked up from germline, CDR1 is LNHNV and CDR2 is YYDKDF (reference sequence). The V gene lost 0 bases and the J gene lost 7 bases, with 18 bases spanning the gap. This CDR3 comprises 16 residues. CDR3 amino acids: CATSRDSSSGAGGYTF. CDR3 DNA: TGTGCCACCAGCAGAGATAGCAGTTCGGGGGCGGGTGGCTACACCTTC.

The chain is built from TRBV9 and TRBJ1-3; D call uncertain. The CDR3 spans 13 residues. V lost 1 base and J lost 3, with 5 bases in between. Germline CDR1 reads SGDLS; CDR2 reads YYNGEE. The CDR3 DNA is TGTGCCAGCAGCGTATGGAGTGGAAACACCATATATTTT. Residues: CASSVWSGNTIYF.

The rearrangement uses TRBV30 and TRBJ1-2, with D possibly TRBD1 on 6 matching bases. Trimming took 2 bases from V and 8 from J, leaving 15 bases between them. CDR1 GTSNPN and CDR2 SVGIG come from the germline V gene (reference sequence). CDR3 length equals 13 residues. The CDR3 bases are TGTGCCTGGAGTAGCCAGGGGTTTGGCGGCTACACCTTC. It codes for CAWSSQGFGGYTF.